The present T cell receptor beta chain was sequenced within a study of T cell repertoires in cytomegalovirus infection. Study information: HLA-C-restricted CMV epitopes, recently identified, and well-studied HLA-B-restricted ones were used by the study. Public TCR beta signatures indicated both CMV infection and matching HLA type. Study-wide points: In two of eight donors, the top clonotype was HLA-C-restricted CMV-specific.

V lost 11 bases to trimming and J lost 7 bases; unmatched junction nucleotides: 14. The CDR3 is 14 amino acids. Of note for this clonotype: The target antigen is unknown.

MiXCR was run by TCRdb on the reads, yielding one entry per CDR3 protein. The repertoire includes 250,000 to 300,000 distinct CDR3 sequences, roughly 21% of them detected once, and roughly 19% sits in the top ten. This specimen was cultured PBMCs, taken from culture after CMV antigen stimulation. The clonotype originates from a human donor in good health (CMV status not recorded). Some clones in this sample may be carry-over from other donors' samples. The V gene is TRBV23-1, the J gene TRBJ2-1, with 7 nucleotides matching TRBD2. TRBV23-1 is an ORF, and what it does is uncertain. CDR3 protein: CAPKRDFVKNEQFF. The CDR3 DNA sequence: TGCGCCCCAAAGCGGGACTTTGTTAAAAATGAGCAGTTCTTC.